Given below is one T cell receptor beta chain in context. This entry belongs to a study of blood T cell repertoires in COVID-19. Turning to the study itself: Collection of acute and convalescent COVID-19 samples took place in the United States, Italy and Spain. From T cells, B-cell-depleted T cells, or PBMCs came the material, which was cDNA or gDNA.

The CDR3 loop spans 12 amino acids. The V end lost 4 bases, the J end lost 9 bases, and 11 bases lay between the germline ends. CDR1 is SGHRS and CDR2 is YFSETQ in the germline V gene. Per the authors' pipeline: Using reference gene primer amplification, nucleated cell counts were estimated. Sequencing used immunoSEQ multiplex PCR; TCRdb keeps in-frame clones, though not all of them. The V and J calls and clone size come from that table; D and trimming were worked out from the DNA. The sample yields 350,000 to 450,000 clones, roughly 90% seen once. The clonotype originates from a middle-aged woman who had been exposed to COVID-19. Source material: PBMCs or T cells enriched from blood (not recorded which). The chain has TRBV5-1 and TRBJ2-1; D ambiguous. CDR3 bases: TGCGCCAGCAGCGTTACGACTGGTGAGCAGTTCTTC. Its protein is CASSVTTGEQFF.